Following are 13 T cell receptor beta chains from one sample sequenced in a study of blood T cell repertoires in COVID-19. Generated by immunoSEQ multiplex PCR, the TCRdb table keeps only in-frame clones and is missing some. The sample has approximately 89,000 clones; around 80% are singletons. Sequencing was performed on peripheral blood. These receptors were obtained from a man aged 70-80 years with acute or convalescent COVID-19.

This chain connects TRBV5-1 to TRBJ1-1; no reliable D call. Germline V gives CDR1 SGHRS, CDR2 YFSETQ. The CDR3 is 15 residues long. V dropped 3 bases and J dropped 0 bases, with 12 bases sitting between them. Here the CDR3 reads CASSSLSGVNTEAFF. In DNA, the CDR3 is TGCGCCAGCAGCTCACTTTCCGGGGTGAACACTGAAGCTTTCTTT.

The chain couples TRBV7-9 to TRBJ1-4, with a possible D match to TRBD1 (6 bases). The CDR3 runs 13 residues. Germline values: CDR1 SEHNR, CDR2 FQNEAQ (reference sequence). The V end was cut by 5 bases, the J end by 8 bases, with 12 bases between. This CDR3 reads CASSRGAEEKLFF. Here the CDR3 DNA reads TGTGCCAGCAGCCGGGGGGCGGAGGAAAAACTGTTTTTT. Together with reference TRBV7-9 and TRBJ1-4, the CDR3 gives the full variable domain: DTGVSQNPRHKITKRGQNVTFRCDPISEHNRLYWYRQTLGQGPEFLTYFQNEAQLEKSRLLSDRFSAERPKGSFSTLEIQRTEQGDSAMYLCASSRGAEEKLFFGSGTQLSVL.

This rearrangement joins TRBV27 to TRBJ2-7; 9 bases match TRBD2. The CDR3 has 17 residues. CDR1 MNHEY and CDR2 SMNVEV come from the germline V gene (reference sequence). J lost 6 bases, V lost 8 bases, and 20 bases had no gene match. CDR3 amino acids: CASSAPGGGRAEAEQYF. The CDR3 DNA is TGTGCCAGCTCGGCCCCTGGAGGCGGGAGGGCCGAGGCCGAGCAGTACTTC.

The rearrangement joins TRBV5-1 to TRBJ2-6; unclear D gene. The germline V gene has CDR1 SGHRS and CDR2 YFSETQ. This CDR3 spans 16 amino acids. Between the trimmed V and J ends, which lost 0 bases and 0 bases, there was a span of 7 bases. The CDR3: CASSLAVSSGANVLTF. DNA of the CDR3: TGCGCCAGCAGCTTGGCCGTCAGCTCTGGGGCCAACGTCCTGACTTTC.

The V call is TRBV6-2 or TRBV6-3, the J call TRBJ2-7; TRBD2 agrees at 7 bases. Germline CDR1 reads MNHEY; CDR2 reads SVGEGT. The CDR3 totals 15 residues. V was clipped by 2 bases and J by 0 bases; unmatched bases: 4. The CDR3, as DNA: TGTGCCAGCAGTTACATAGCGGGTCCCTCCTACGAGCAGTACTTC. Translating gives CASSYIAGPSYEQYF.

The chain recombines TRBV6-5 with TRBJ2-5; 9 nucleotides agree with TRBD1. Per the germline V gene, CDR1 is MNHEY and CDR2 is SVGAGI. The ends lost 2 bases at V and 0 bases at J; junction bases unmatched: 4. The CDR3 is 16 residues long. CDR3 protein: CASSYGTGMYQETQYF. DNA for the CDR3: TGTGCCAGCAGTTACGGGACAGGGATGTACCAAGAGACCCAGTACTTC.

The chain combines TRBV6-4 with TRBJ2-3; tentatively, D is TRBD1 (6 bases). CDR1 MRHNA and CDR2 SNTAGT come from the germline V gene. This CDR3 region has 16 residues. Trimming removed 6 bases from V and 3 bases from J, with 19 bases in between. CDR3 region: CASSLGTLGSTDTQYF. The CDR3 nucleotides read TGTGCCAGCAGCCTTGGGACACTAGGCTCGACAGATACGCAGTATTTT.

The chain uses TRBV6-2 or TRBV6-3 and TRBJ2-7; 10 nucleotides line up with TRBD1. CDR3 length equals 15 residues. Germline V CDR1 and CDR2: MNHEY, SVGEGT. J was trimmed by 3 bases and V by 4 bases; bases with no gene match: 6. CDR3 bases: TGTGCCAGCAGTTCCTCCGGACAGGGGGGCTACGAGCAGTACTTC. Translating it yields CASSSSGQGGYEQYF.

This chain connects TRBV5-1 to TRBJ1-2; D is undetermined. Germline assignment: CDR1 SGHRS and CDR2 YFSETQ. V was cut by 0 bases and J by 3 bases, with 6 bases left in between. The length of the CDR3 is 13 residues. CDR3 nucleotide sequence: TGCGCCAGCAGCTTGGCCTCGGACTATGGCTACACCTTC. Amino acid sequence: CASSLASDYGYTF.

The rearrangement links TRBV7-9 to TRBJ2-5; D gene ambiguous. The CDR3 extends over 13 amino acids. Trimming pared 4 bases from V and 2 bases from J, leaving 8 bases between. Germline CDR1 SEHNR, CDR2 FQNEAQ (reference sequence). The chain's CDR3 is CASSSTQQETQYF. CDR3 bases: TGTGCCAGCAGCTCCACACAACAAGAGACCCAGTACTTC.

The sample holds many counts of this clone. The chain carries TRBV19 and TRBJ2-1; 9 bases fit TRBD2. Germline assignment: CDR1 LNHDA and CDR2 SQIVND (reference sequence). The CDR3 length is 15 residues. Trimming cost V 4 bases and J 8 bases; bases outside gene matches: 9. The CDR3 coding sequence is TGTGCCAGTAGTACTCAAGCGGGAGGTCTCCATGAGCAGTTCTTC. This gives the protein CASSTQAGGLHEQFF.

V gene TRBV28 combines with J gene TRBJ2-7, with TRBD1 matching 12 bases. With V trimmed by 7 bases and J by 2 bases, 3 bases remained unmatched. Per germline, CDR1 MDHEN and CDR2 SYDVKM. The CDR3 consists of 14 residues. DNA for the CDR3: TGTGCCAGCAAGTGGGACAGGGGGCCCTACGAGCAGTACTTC. It encodes CASKWDRGPYEQYF. The whole variable domain, remainder taken from reference TRBV28 and TRBJ2-7, is DVKVTQSSRYLVKRTGEKVFLECVQDMDHENMFWYRQDPGLGLRLIYFSYDVKMKEKGDIPEGYSVSREKKERFSLILESASTNQTSMYLCASKWDRGPYEQYFGPGTRLTVT.

The chain couples TRBV28 to TRBJ2-3, with D possibly being TRBD2 (6 bases). The CDR3 runs to 15 residues. CDR1 and CDR2 (germline): MDHEN, SYDVKM. With 8 bases removed from V and 3 bases from J, the gap between germline ends came to 18 bases. DNA of the CDR3: TGTGCCAGCCTATCCCCGGCAGGGAGGACAGATACGCAGTATTTT. It is translated as CASLSPAGRTDTQYF.